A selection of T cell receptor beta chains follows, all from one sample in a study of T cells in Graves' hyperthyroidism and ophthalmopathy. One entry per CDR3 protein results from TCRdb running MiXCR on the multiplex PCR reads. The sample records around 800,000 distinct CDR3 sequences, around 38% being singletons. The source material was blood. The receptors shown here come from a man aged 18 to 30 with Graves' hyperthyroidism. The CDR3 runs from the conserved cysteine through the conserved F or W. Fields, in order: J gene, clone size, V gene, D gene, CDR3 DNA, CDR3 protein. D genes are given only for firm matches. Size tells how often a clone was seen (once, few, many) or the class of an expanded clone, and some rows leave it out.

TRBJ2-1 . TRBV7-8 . TGTGCCAGCAGCCCTCCCCTGAGGTTTACATCGTCCAATGAGCAGTTCTTC CASSPPLRFTSSNEQFF
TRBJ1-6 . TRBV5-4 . TGTGCCAGCTCCGTGGGAGGGGGAAAGTCACCCCTCCACTTT CASSVGGGKSPLHF
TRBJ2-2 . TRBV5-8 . TGTGCCAGCAGCTGGTTCCCAGGAACCGGGGAGCTGTTTTTT CASSWFPGTGELFF
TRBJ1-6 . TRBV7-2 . TGTGCCAGCAGCTTAGATCCGGGTTCTTATTCACCCCTCCACTTT CASSLDPGSYSPLHF
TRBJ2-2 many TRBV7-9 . TGCGCCAGCAGCTTGGACACCGGGGAGCTGTTTTTT CASSLDTGELFF
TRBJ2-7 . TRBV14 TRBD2 TGTGCCAGCAGCCACTGGACTAGCGGGAGCTACGAGCAGTACTTC CASSHWTSGSYEQYF
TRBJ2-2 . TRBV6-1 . TGTGCCAGCTCCATCCGGACAGCGAACACCGGGGAGCTGTTTTTT CASSIRTANTGELFF
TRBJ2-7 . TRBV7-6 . TGTGCCCCCGCGGGGTCCTACGAGCAGTACTTC CAPAGSYEQYF
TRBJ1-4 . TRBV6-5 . TGTGCCAGCAGTTACTCTGGCAGGGGCAGTGAAAAACTGTTTTTT CASSYSGRGSEKLFF
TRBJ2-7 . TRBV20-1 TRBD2 TGCAGTGCCCATACTAGCGGGAGTTTGTACGGGCAGTACTTC CSAHTSGSLYGQYF
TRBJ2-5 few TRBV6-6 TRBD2 TGTGCCAGCAGTTACTCACGACTAGCGCTTCAAGAGACCCAGTACTTC CASSYSRLALQETQYF
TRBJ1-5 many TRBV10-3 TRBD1 TGTGCCATCATTGACAGGGGAAGGTCTCAGCCCCAGCATTTT CAIIDRGRSQPQHF